These T cell receptor beta chains were read from a single sample in a study of blood T cell repertoires in COVID-19. The method was immunoSEQ multiplex PCR; TCRdb's version includes in-frame clones alone and lacks a portion of them. The sample has about 300,000 clones, roughly 86% seen once. Sequencing used peripheral blood. These receptors all come from a man in his 70s with acute or convalescent COVID-19. Both conserved end residues are part of each CDR3. D genes are given only for firm matches. Size is stated for part of the rows, as once, few or many counts, or as a class when the clone is expanded.

clone_size d_call j_call v_call cdr3_length cdr3_nt cdr3_aa
NA TRBD1 TRBJ1-1 TRBV6-2/TRBV6-3 15 TGTGCCAGCAGTTTCCGGACAGGGTGGGACACTGAAGCTTTCTTT CASSFRTGWDTEAFF
NA NA TRBJ2-7 TRBV18 12 TGTGCCAGCTCACCAAATGCAGACGAGCAGTACTTC CASSPNADEQYF
NA NA TRBJ2-7 TRBV29-1 13 TGCAGCGTTGAACTCGGCGGTACCTACGAGCAGTACTTC CSVELGGTYEQYF
NA TRBD1 TRBJ1-5 TRBV12-3/TRBV12-4 13 TGTGCCAGCAGGTCGACAGGGTTTCAGCCCCAGCATTTT CASRSTGFQPQHF
NA NA TRBJ2-1 TRBV3-1/TRBV3-2 12 TGTGCCAGCATTAAATTGGCGGGAAAGCAGTTCTTC CASIKLAGKQFF
NA TRBD2 TRBJ2-3 TRBV4-3 15 TGCGCCAGCAGCCAAGGGCCTAGCGGAGCGGATACGCAGTATTTT CASSQGPSGADTQYF
NA TRBD2 TRBJ2-3 TRBV4-1 15 TGCGCCAGCAGCCCACGGGGGGGCACCACAGATACGCAGTATTTT CASSPRGGTTDTQYF
NA TRBD1 TRBJ1-3 TRBV10-3 16 TGTGCCATCAGTGAGCATATCGGGACAGAAGGAAACACCATATATTTT CAISEHIGTEGNTIYF
NA TRBD2 TRBJ2-4 TRBV7-8 20 TGTGCCAGCAGCTTAAGTCGGACTAGCGGGAGCGGTAGGGCCAAAAACATTCAGTACTTC CASSLSRTSGSGRAKNIQYF
once NA TRBJ2-2 TRBV2 15 TGTGCCAGCAGTGGCCGACTAGCGAACACCGGGGAGCTGTTTTTT CASSGRLANTGELFF
NA TRBD1 TRBJ1-6 TRBV7-2 15 TGTGCCAGCAGCCCACAGGGGGGGGTTTCTTCACCCCTCCACTTT CASSPQGGVSSPLHF
NA NA TRBJ1-4 TRBV30 13 TGTGCCTGGACGAATGCTGGGGAGGAAAAACTGTTTTTT CAWTNAGEEKLFF
NA NA TRBJ2-3 TRBV9 16 TGTGCCAGCAGCGCCCTGGGTGGGTTGGCGGGAGATACGCAGTATTTT CASSALGGLAGDTQYF
NA TRBD2 TRBJ2-1 TRBV30 15 TGTGCCTGGAGTGTGAAGTTAGCGGGAGGGCTTGAGCAGTTCTTC CAWSVKLAGGLEQFF
NA NA TRBJ2-3 TRBV29-1 13 TGCAGCGTTGAGCTGGCGGGGGCGTATACGCAGTATTTT CSVELAGAYTQYF
NA TRBD1 TRBJ1-6 TRBV9 14 TGTGCCAGCAGCATGACAGGGATCCATTCACCCCTCCACTTT CASSMTGIHSPLHF
once TRBD2 TRBJ2-7 TRBV19 14 TGTGCCAGTAGTATCCTGAGCGGGGGGTATGAGCAGTACTTC CASSILSGGYEQYF
NA NA TRBJ2-1 TRBV6-6 13 TGTGCCAGCGTGAGTTATTTCGACAATGAGCAGTTCTTC CASVSYFDNEQFF
few TRBD2 TRBJ2-7 TRBV6-2/TRBV6-3 18 TGTGCCAGCAGTTACTCGCTTGGGACTAGCGGATTCTCCTACGAGCAGTACTTC CASSYSLGTSGFSYEQYF
NA TRBD1 TRBJ1-1 TRBV6-5 14 TGTGCCAGCAGTTACCGGACAGGGGGCACTGAAGCTTTCTTT CASSYRTGGTEAFF
once TRBD2 TRBJ2-7 TRBV3-1/TRBV3-2 16 TGTGCCAGCAGCCAAGAAGGGAGCGGGAGGTCCTACGAGCAGTACTTC CASSQEGSGRSYEQYF
NA NA TRBJ1-5 TRBV19 14 TGTGCCAGTAGTTGGTTCAGGGATAATCAGCCCCAGCATTTT CASSWFRDNQPQHF
NA NA TRBJ2-7 TRBV5-1 14 TGCGCCAGCAGCTTGGCGAGCGCGACCTACGAGCAGTACTTC CASSLASATYEQYF
NA TRBD2 TRBJ2-5 TRBV5-1 15 TGCGCCAGCAGCTTGGCTAGCGGGGTACAAGAGACCCAGTACTTC CASSLASGVQETQYF
NA TRBD1 TRBJ2-3 TRBV14 15 TGTGCCAGCAGCCAGTCACGGACAGGGCTAGATACGCAGTATTTT CASSQSRTGLDTQYF
NA NA TRBJ2-1 TRBV21-1 14 TGTGCCAGCAGATGGATCGGGGACAACAATGAGCAGTTCTTC CASRWIGDNNEQFF
NA TRBD1 TRBJ1-2 TRBV10-3 15 TGTGCCATCAGTGAGTCCCGGACAGGGGACTATGGCTACACCTTC CAISESRTGDYGYTF
NA TRBD2 TRBJ2-3 TRBV5-1 15 TGCGCCAGCAGCCATTCTAGCGGGGGAGAAGATACGCAGTATTTT CASSHSSGGEDTQYF
NA NA TRBJ1-4 TRBV7-9 15 TGTGCCAGCAGCCCCCTCCAGTCTTCGAATGAAAAACTGTTTTTT CASSPLQSSNEKLFF
NA NA TRBJ2-5 TRBV9 13 TGTGCCAGCAGCTCACAATCAGGTGGCACCCAGTACTTC CASSSQSGGTQYF
NA NA TRBJ2-2 TRBV7-8 13 TGTGCCAGCAGCTTAGTAATCACCGGGGAGCTGTTTTTT CASSLVITGELFF
once NA TRBJ1-5 TRBV28 13 TGTGCCAGCAATCGGTTGGGCAATCAGCCCCAGCATTTT CASNRLGNQPQHF
NA TRBD2 TRBJ2-2 TRBV7-2 15 TGTGCCAGCAGCGCCCTTGGGAGGGACACCGGGGAGCTGTTTTTT CASSALGRDTGELFF
NA NA TRBJ1-1 TRBV28 15 TGTGCCAGCAGCCCTATGGGAGGAAAACTTACTGAAGCTTTCTTT CASSPMGGKLTEAFF
NA TRBD1 TRBJ2-7 TRBV10-3 14 TGTGCCATCAGTATTGGGACAGGGGATGGCGAGCAGTACTTC CAISIGTGDGEQYF
NA NA TRBJ1-5 TRBV19 16 TGTGCCAGTAGCCCCCGGGTGCACGGAGGCAATCAGCCCCAGCATTTT CASSPRVHGGNQPQHF